Listed here are 3 T cell receptor beta chains from one sample, sequenced in a study of CD4 T cells in relation to SARS-CoV-2 and coronaviruses. Antigens of these TCRs are unknown. Some clones are missing from TCRdb's copy, which holds only in-frame ones; the method was immunoSEQ multiplex PCR. The sample yields approximately 31,000 clones, about 76% seen once. The sample consisted of memory CD4+ T cells from PBMCs, cultured in vitro. These receptors came from an adult with COVID-19.

The rearrangement uses TRBV28 and TRBJ2-5, with a weak D call TRBD1 (6 bases). The V end was cut by 4 bases, the J end by 9 bases, with 12 bases between. The CDR3 consists of 12 residues. The V gene's germline CDR1 is MDHEN and CDR2 SYDVKM. CDR3 coding DNA: TGTGCCAGCAGTTACAGGGTACGAGCCCAGTACTTC. Protein sequence: CASSYRVRAQYF.

The chain has TRBV6-1 and TRBJ2-6; D is unclear. The CDR3 covers 16 residues. The germline CDR1 and CDR2 sequences are MNHNS and SASEGT. Trimming removed 4 bases from V and 0 bases from J, with 10 bases in between. The CDR3 is CASSVHDSSGANVLTF. As DNA, the CDR3 is TGTGCCAGCAGTGTACATGATAGCTCTGGGGCCAACGTCCTGACTTTC.

V gene TRBV7-2 combines with J gene TRBJ2-6, with 9 bases lining up with TRBD2. Germline V gene lookup returns CDR1 SGHTA and CDR2 FQGNSA. The trim removed 5 bases at V and 0 bases at J, leaving 8 bases unmatched. The CDR3 loop spans 18 amino acids. The CDR3 spells CASSEPSGADSGANVLTF. As DNA, the CDR3 is TGTGCCAGCAGCGAACCTAGCGGGGCGGACTCTGGGGCCAACGTCCTGACTTTC.